These 5 T cell receptor beta chains share one sample of origin, sequenced in a study of blood T cell repertoires in COVID-19. Repertoires were generated with immunoSEQ multiplex PCR, while TCRdb's copy carries only in-frame clones and drops some. The table lists tens of thousands of clones, approximately 80% of them singletons. The sequenced sample was peripheral blood. These receptors were taken from a woman in her 70s with COVID-19, enrolled during active disease.

This clone was detected only once. The chain links TRBV7-2 to TRBJ1-1; D is possibly TRBD1 (5 bases). Deletions cut 5 bases from V and 7 bases from J, with 17 bases between. The germline V gene has CDR1 SGHTA and CDR2 FQGNSA. The CDR3 covers 14 residues. CDR3 nucleotide sequence: TGTGCCAGCAGCCTAGAGGGGTCATTGGGTGAAGCTTTCTTT. Translation gives CASSLEGSLGEAFF. Looking up the rest from reference TRBV7-2 and TRBJ1-1 gives the full variable domain: GAGVSQSPSNKVTEKGKDVELRCDPISGHTALYWYRQSLGQGLEFLIYFQGNSAPDKSGLPSDRFSAERTGGSVSTLTIQRTQQEDSAVYLCASSLEGSLGEAFFGQGTRLTVV.

The chain links TRBV7-3 to TRBJ2-1, with 15 bases matching TRBD2. The CDR3 consists of 18 residues. Unmatched junction bases numbered 12, after V lost 4 bases and J lost 8 bases. Germline CDR1 is SGHTA and CDR2 is FQGTGA. The CDR3 coding sequence is TGTGCCAGCAGCTCCTACGCCAGGGGACTAGCGGGAGGCTATGAGCAGTTCTTC. Protein product: CASSSYARGLAGGYEQFF.

This sequence joins TRBV7-8 and TRBJ1-3; 7 bases match TRBD1. Germline CDR1 is SGHVS and CDR2 is FQNEAQ. V lost 1 base and J lost 4; bases outside the gene matches: 7. There are 16 residues in the CDR3. CDR3 residues: CASSLGDRAQGNTIYF. DNA of the CDR3: TGTGCCAGCAGCTTAGGAGACAGGGCCCAGGGAAACACCATATATTTT.

This chain joins TRBV6-4 and TRBJ2-1; 10 nucleotides agree with TRBD2. V was pared by 8 bases and J by 7 bases, with 5 bases of the junction left unmatched. CDR1 and CDR2 from the germline V gene are MRHNA and SNTAGT. The CDR3 extends over 13 amino acids. In DNA, the CDR3 is TGTGCCAGCTCCCAGCGGGAGGGAAATGAGCAGTTCTTC. Amino acids: CASSQREGNEQFF.

This sequence joins TRBV19 and TRBJ1-3; D gene uncertain. CDR3 length equals 16 residues. Looked up from germline, CDR1 is LNHDA and CDR2 is SQIVND (reference sequence). Between the trimmed V and J ends, which lost 7 bases and 0 bases, there was a span of 16 bases. CDR3 loop: CASTSRRSNSGNTIYF. CDR3 nucleotide sequence: TGTGCCAGTACCTCTCGGCGGTCCAACTCTGGAAACACCATATATTTT.